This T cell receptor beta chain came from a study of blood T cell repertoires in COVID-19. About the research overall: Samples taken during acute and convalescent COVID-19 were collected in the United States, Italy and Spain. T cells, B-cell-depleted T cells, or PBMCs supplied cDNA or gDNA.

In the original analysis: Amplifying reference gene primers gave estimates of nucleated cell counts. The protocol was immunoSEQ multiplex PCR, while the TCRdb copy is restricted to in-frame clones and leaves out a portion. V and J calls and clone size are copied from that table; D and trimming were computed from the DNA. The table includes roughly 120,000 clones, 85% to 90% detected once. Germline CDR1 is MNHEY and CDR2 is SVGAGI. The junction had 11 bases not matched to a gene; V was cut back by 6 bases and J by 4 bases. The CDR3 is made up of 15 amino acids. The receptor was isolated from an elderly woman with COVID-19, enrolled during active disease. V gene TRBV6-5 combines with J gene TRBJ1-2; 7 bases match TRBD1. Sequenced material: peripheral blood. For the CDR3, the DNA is TGTGCCAGCAGATCTCCGGGACAGACCTCCTATGGCTACACCTTC. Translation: CASRSPGQTSYGYTF.